A selection of T cell receptor beta chains follows, all from one sample in a study of cytomegalovirus exposure and HLA in healthy donors. Produced via immunoSEQ multiplex PCR; TCRdb's table is partial and in-frame only. The sample has roughly 150,000 clones, around 73% seen once. Sequenced material: PBMCs. These receptors were obtained from a male donor in good health and CMV-seronegative. CDR3s include the opening cysteine and the closing phenylalanine or tryptophan. Fields, in order: clone size, V gene, D gene, J gene, CDR3 DNA, CDR3 protein. The D gene is left open where the match is weak. A clone size is listed for some rows: how often the clone was seen (once, few, many), or a class if it is expanded.

.	TRBV27	.	TRBJ1-2	TGTGCCAGCAAAGGGGCGCAAGGCTACACCTTC	CASKGAQGYTF
few	TRBV27	.	TRBJ2-3	TGTGCCAGCAGTTTTCTAGTCACAGATACGCAGTATTTT	CASSFLVTDTQYF
.	TRBV7-9	TRBD2	TRBJ2-7	TGTGCCAGCAGCAAAACTAGCGGGGCTTACTACGAGCAGTACTTC	CASSKTSGAYYEQYF
.	TRBV9	TRBD2	TRBJ2-3	TGTGCCAGCAGTTTAGCGGGGGCCTTAAGCACAGATACGCAGTATTTT	CASSLAGALSTDTQYF
.	TRBV9	.	TRBJ2-7	TGTGCCAGCAGCGTAGCTACGGGAGAATACGAGCAGTACTTC	CASSVATGEYEQYF
.	TRBV4-3	.	TRBJ1-4	TGCGCCAGCAGCCAAGAGGTCCGGGTTTCAGAGGAAAAACTGTTTTTT	CASSQEVRVSEEKLFF
.	TRBV4-3	TRBD1	TRBJ1-6	TGCGCCAGCAGCCAAGAACTACAGGGGGCAACTGATTCACCCCTCCACTTT	CASSQELQGATDSPLHF
.	TRBV7-9	.	TRBJ2-5	TGTGCCAGCAGCTTGGTTCAGGAGACCCAGTACTTC	CASSLVQETQYF
few	TRBV11-2	.	TRBJ1-3	TGTGCCAGCAGCTTAGACCCCACTTCTGGAAACACCATATATTTT	CASSLDPTSGNTIYF
.	TRBV5-5	.	TRBJ1-2	TGTGCCAGCAGCCCTCCGCGGGCGGTAGGCTACACCTTC	CASSPPRAVGYTF